The 20 T cell receptor beta chains in this list originate from one sample, sequenced in a study of T-cell reconstitution after alpha-beta-depleted transplantation in children. TCRbeta library construction was performed incorporating unique molecular identifiers. MiXCR, run by TCRdb on the PCR reads, gives a single entry per CDR3 protein. The sample records under 850,000 distinct CDR3 sequences, approximately 14% being singletons. This specimen consisted of PBMCs, obtained before TCRalphabeta/CD19-depleted stem cell transplant. These receptors all stem from a girl aged 2-10 years with congenital amegakaryocytic thrombocytopenia, due to receive a stem cell transplant.

A few counts support this clonotype. The chain carries TRBV30 and TRBJ2-3; 7 bases are shared with TRBD2. This CDR3 is built from 14 residues. The J segment lost 6 bases and the V segment lost 1 base, leaving 7 bases of the junction unmatched. Germline lookup yields CDR1 GTSNPN and CDR2 SVGIG (reference sequence). DNA of the CDR3: TGTGCCTGGAGTGACGGGGGAGGGCCGGATACGCAGTATTTT. Its protein product is CAWSDGGGPDTQYF.

The genes are TRBV6-5 and TRBJ2-1; D is uncertain. The V end was cut by 0 bases, the J end by 7 bases, with 19 bases between. The V gene's germline CDR1 is MNHEY and CDR2 SVGAGI. CDR3 length equals 17 residues. The CDR3 region is CASSYSIKQAVNNEQFF. The CDR3 DNA follows: TGTGCCAGCAGTTACTCGATAAAGCAGGCAGTCAATAATGAGCAGTTCTTC.

The chain couples TRBV14 to TRBJ2-1; unclear D gene. V was trimmed by 4 bases and J by 10 bases, leaving 14 bases between them. Germline-derived CDR1 and CDR2 are SGHDN and FVKESK. The CDR3 has 13 amino acids. CDR3 coding DNA: TGTGCCAGCAGCCGAGGCAGGTCCGGAGAGCAGTTCTTC. Encoded protein: CASSRGRSGEQFF.

In this sample, this clonotype turned up a few times. The V call is TRBV10-3, the J call TRBJ2-1; 13 bases match TRBD2. Trimming cost V 4 bases and J 9 bases; bases outside gene matches: 12. Germline loops: CDR1 ENHRY, CDR2 SYGVKD. This CDR3 comprises 17 residues. CDR3 bases: TGTGCCATCAGTGGGACTAGCGGGAGTATCGGACCGGGTGAGCAGTTCTTC. Its protein product is CAISGTSGSIGPGEQFF.

This clonotype was picked up many times. The chain uses TRBV27 and TRBJ2-7; TRBD1 might be the D (6 bases). The V gene lost 5 bases and the J gene lost 6 bases, with 17 bases spanning the gap. Germline V gene data show CDR1 as MNHEY and CDR2 as SMNVEV (reference sequence). This CDR3 contains 14 residues. The CDR3 region is CASSPRDRSSEQYF. The CDR3 nucleotides read TGTGCCAGCAGTCCCCGCGACAGGAGCTCCGAGCAGTACTTC.

This clonotype was seen a few times. The chain uses TRBV5-1 and TRBJ2-1; 11 positions match TRBD2. The CDR3 spans 16 residues. V was pared by 1 base and J by 4 bases, with 4 bases of the junction left unmatched. Germline V gene lookup returns CDR1 SGHRS and CDR2 YFSETQ. CDR3 coding DNA: TGCGCCAGCAGCTTGACTAGCGGGAGTCCGTACAATGAGCAGTTCTTC. Translating it yields CASSLTSGSPYNEQFF.

The V call is TRBV20-1, the J call TRBJ1-1, with TRBD1 matching 12 bases. Germline V CDR1 and CDR2: DFQATT, SNEGSKA (reference sequence). Trimming cost V 5 bases and J 11 bases; bases outside gene matches: 15. The length of the CDR3 is 15 residues. CDR3 nucleotides: TGCAGTGCTGGTCCTTCGGGACAGGGGGCGCGGGTGGCTTTCTTT. Translation: CSAGPSGQGARVAFF.

Points on this clonotype: A much larger clone sits a single nucleotide away, making a read error possible. The chain is built from TRBV20-1 and TRBJ2-1; D perhaps matches TRBD2 (5 bases). Looked up from germline, CDR1 is DFQATT and CDR2 is SNEGSKA (reference sequence). This CDR3 comprises 16 residues. CDR3 in amino acids: CSARDSRLIVYIEQFF. The CDR3 DNA sequence: TGCAGTGCTAGAGATTCGAGACTAATAGTCTACATTGAGCAGTTCTTC.

This clonotype has at least ten counts. The chain employs TRBV4-1 and TRBJ1-5, with D unclear. Trimming cost V 0 bases and J 3 bases, with 6 bases left between them. Germline V CDR1 and CDR2: MGHRA, YSYEKL. This CDR3 has 14 amino acids. The CDR3 bases are TGCGCCAGCAGCCAAGAAGGCAACAATCAGCCCCAGCATTTT. Residues: CASSQEGNNQPQHF.

This clonotype showed up just a few times. The chain is built from TRBV5-1 and TRBJ2-5, with D possibly matching TRBD2 (6 bases). Trimming removed 1 base at V and 5 bases at J, with 18 bases between. The CDR3 covers 16 residues. Germline V gives CDR1 SGHRS, CDR2 YFSETQ. The DNA of the CDR3 is TGCGCCAGCAGCTTGTTGATTCGGGGGACGGGGGAGACCCAGTACTTC. Translation: CASSLLIRGTGETQYF.

This clonotype was detected ten times or more. V usage is TRBV29-1 and J usage is TRBJ2-2; 13 bases are a match to TRBD2. CDR1 is SQVTM and CDR2 is ANQGSEA in the germline V gene. CDR3 length: 14 amino acids. The J segment lost 4 bases and the V segment lost 4 bases, leaving 0 bases of the junction unmatched. The CDR3 protein is CSVGTSGSTGELFF. The CDR3 region has the DNA TGCAGCGTTGGGACTAGCGGGAGCACCGGGGAGCTGTTTTTT.

At least ten counts were recorded for this clonotype. V gene TRBV6-4 combines with J gene TRBJ1-2; 8 bases match TRBD1. The V gene's germline CDR1 is MRHNA and CDR2 SNTAGT. This CDR3 comprises 16 residues. Trimming removed 0 bases from V and 5 bases from J; junction bases left unmatched: 8. This chain's CDR3 is CASSDSNDRGVYGYTF. In DNA form, the CDR3 reads TGTGCCAGCAGTGACTCGAATGACAGGGGAGTGTATGGCTACACCTTC.

The chain recombines TRBV6-5 with TRBJ2-7, with 7 bases identical to TRBD1. The germline CDR1 and CDR2 sequences are MNHEY and SVGAGI. This CDR3 comprises 15 residues. Losses at the gene ends were 2 bases for V and 7 bases for J; bases not matched to a gene: 11. The CDR3 DNA reads TGTGCCAGCAGTTACCCCCCGGGACAGACCCGAGAGCAGTACTTC. Encoded protein: CASSYPPGQTREQYF.

This clonotype was picked up many times. The chain couples TRBV20-1 to TRBJ2-2, with D perhaps TRBD2 (5 bases). The V gene's germline CDR1 is DFQATT and CDR2 SNEGSKA (reference sequence). Deletions cut 0 bases from V and 0 bases from J, with 11 bases between. The CDR3 is 16 amino acids. Written as DNA, the CDR3 is TGCAGTGCTAGAGATGCGGGCGGATCGAACACCGGGGAGCTGTTTTTT. This codes for CSARDAGGSNTGELFF.

There are many counts of this clonotype. The V and J genes are TRBV5-1 and TRBJ2-7; D not resolved. CDR3 size: 16 residues. The V gene's germline CDR1 is SGHRS and CDR2 YFSETQ. V shed 6 bases and J shed 2 bases, with 21 bases lying between them. The CDR3 bases are TGCGCCAGCAAGATTCAATCCGGCTCTAACACCTACGAGCAGTACTTC. Its translation is CASKIQSGSNTYEQYF.

This clonotype was detected many times. V gene TRBV6-5 combines with J gene TRBJ2-2; 7 bases are a match to TRBD2. With V trimmed by 7 bases and J by 7 bases, 3 bases remained unmatched. The CDR3 runs 12 residues. In germline, CDR1 is MNHEY, CDR2 SVGAGI. The CDR3 here is CASTRGVGELFF. The DNA for the CDR3 is TGTGCCAGCACCCGGGGGGTCGGGGAGCTGTTTTTT.

The J gene is TRBJ2-2, the V gene TRBV6-1; TRBD1 matches at 8 bases. The germline V gene encodes CDR1 MNHNS and CDR2 SASEGT. Trimming removed 5 bases from V and 3 bases from J; junction bases left unmatched: 5. The CDR3 has 15 amino acids. The CDR3 DNA reads TGTGCCAGCAGTCCACGGGACAGGCACACCGGGGAGCTGTTTTTT. Its protein product is CASSPRDRHTGELFF.

As regards this clonotype: A much larger clone lies one base from this, so it may be a read error. The chain links TRBV20-1 to TRBJ2-3; 7 positions agree with TRBD2. CDR3 length: 15 residues. Germline-derived CDR1 and CDR2 are DFQATT and SNEGSKA (reference sequence). Trimming cost V 3 bases and J 3 bases; bases outside gene matches: 9. In DNA form, the CDR3 reads TGCAGTGCTAGGCGCCCTAGCGGAAGGACAGATACGCAGTATTTT. Amino acids: CSARRPSGRTDTQYF.

This clonotype was found once. Since a much larger clone is just one base distant, this may be a read error. The rearrangement joins TRBV29-1 to TRBJ2-1, with a tentative D call TRBD2 (5 bases). This CDR3 comprises 18 residues. Germline CDR1 SQVTM, CDR2 ANQGSEA. The CDR3 is CSVEDPELALSSYNEQVF. The CDR3 region has the DNA TGCAGCGTTGAAGATCCTGAGCTAGCATTAAGCTCCTACAATGAGCAGGTCTTC.

A note on this clonotype: A much larger clone lies a single base off, so this may be a read error. The rearrangement uses TRBV3-1 and TRBJ2-1, with 12 bases fitting TRBD2. The CDR3 runs to 18 residues. Germline CDR1 LGHDT, CDR2 YNNKEL (reference sequence). CDR3 coding DNA: TGTGCCTGCAGCCAAGCGCTGACTAGCGGGAGAAGAGGAAATGAGCAGTTCTTC. As protein: CACSQALTSGRRGNEQFF.